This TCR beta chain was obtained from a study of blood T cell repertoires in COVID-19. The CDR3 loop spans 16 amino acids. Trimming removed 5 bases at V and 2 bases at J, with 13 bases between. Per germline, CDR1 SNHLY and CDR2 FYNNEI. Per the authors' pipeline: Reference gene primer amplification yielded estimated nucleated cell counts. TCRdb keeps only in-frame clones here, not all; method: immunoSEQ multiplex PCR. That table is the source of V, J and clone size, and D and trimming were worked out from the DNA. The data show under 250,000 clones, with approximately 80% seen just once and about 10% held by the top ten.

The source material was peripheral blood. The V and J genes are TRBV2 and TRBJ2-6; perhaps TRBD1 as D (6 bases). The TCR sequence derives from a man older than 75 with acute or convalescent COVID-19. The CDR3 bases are TGTGCCAGCAGTAGAATTTCAGGGGCTGGGGCCAACGTCCTGACTTTC. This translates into CASSRISGAGANVLTF.